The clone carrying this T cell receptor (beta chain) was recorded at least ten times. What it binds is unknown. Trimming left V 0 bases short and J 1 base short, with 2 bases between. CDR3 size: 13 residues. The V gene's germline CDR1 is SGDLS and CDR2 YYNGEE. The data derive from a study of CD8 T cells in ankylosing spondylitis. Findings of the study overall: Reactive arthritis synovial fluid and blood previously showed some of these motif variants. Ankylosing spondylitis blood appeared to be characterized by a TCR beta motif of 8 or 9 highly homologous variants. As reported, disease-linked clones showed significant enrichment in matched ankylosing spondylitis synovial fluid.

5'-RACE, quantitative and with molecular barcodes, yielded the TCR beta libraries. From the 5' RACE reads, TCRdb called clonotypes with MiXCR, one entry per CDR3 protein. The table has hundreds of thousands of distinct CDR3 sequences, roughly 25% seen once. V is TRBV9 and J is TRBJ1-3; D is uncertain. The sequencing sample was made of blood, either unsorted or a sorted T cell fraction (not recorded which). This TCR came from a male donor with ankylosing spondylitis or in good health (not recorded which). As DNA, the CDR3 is TGTGCCAGCAGCGTAGAATCTGGAAACACCATATATTTT. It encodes CASSVESGNTIYF.